This T cell receptor (beta chain) was obtained from a study of beta chain features in type 1 diabetes. The wider study: Regarding age, gender and cell yields, patients proved similar to healthy donors.

Concerning this clone: Its antigen remains unknown. A read error may produce the germline difference seen at one junction end.

Every isolated RNA sample was fully reverse transcribed, so sequencing captured expressed TCRB transcripts. The assay was immunoSEQ multiplex PCR, and TCRdb's table has in-frame clones only and misses some. The sample shows approximately 160,000 clones, about 9.4% of them seen only once. CDR1 is SGDLS, CDR2 YYNGEE, per germline. The CDR3 has 17 amino acids. Broader study findings: It was among patients, rather than healthy donors, that naive, central memory and Treg TCRB repertoires appeared more similar. In these data, an HLA type influence on TCRB rearrangement remained unresolved. People with Type 1 diabetes carried modestly yet significantly shorter TCRB CDR3s in all four CD4+ subsets.

This receptor was identified in a man between 25 and 39 years old with type 1 diabetes. The rearrangement joins TRBV9 to TRBJ2-5, with 7 positions matching TRBD2. Sequenced input: central memory CD4+ T cells from blood. The DNA of the CDR3 is TGTGCCAGCAGCGTTGGGGAGGGCCAGACTGTCCAAGGGACCCAGTACTTC. Translated: CASSVGEGQTVQGTQYF.